This is a list of T cell receptor beta chains from one sample in a study of shared clonotypes between healthy human individuals. Data came from immunoSEQ multiplex PCR; TCRdb stores just in-frame clones and leaves some out. Of around 530,000 clones in the sample, around 81% are singletons; the top ten hold 12%. The sample consisted of PBMCs. The receptor set was obtained from a woman in her forties in good health. Some clones in this sample may be carry-over from other donors' samples. CDR3s include the opening cysteine and the closing phenylalanine or tryptophan. Fields, in order: J gene, D gene, clone size, V gene, CDR3 protein, CDR3 DNA. The D gene is left open where the match is weak. Only part of the rows carry a size: once, few, many, or a class if the clone is expanded.

TRBJ2-2 | . | few | TRBV7-9 | CASSWGNTGELFF | TGTGCCAGCAGCTGGGGGAACACCGGGGAGCTGTTTTTT
TRBJ2-3 | TRBD2 | few | TRBV11-2 | CASSPGLAAPSTDTQYF | TGTGCCAGCAGCCCGGGACTAGCGGCACCTAGCACAGATACGCAGTATTTT
TRBJ2-2 | TRBD2 | once | TRBV15 | CATSRDRLASGELFF | TGTGCCACCAGCAGAGATAGACTAGCTTCCGGGGAGCTGTTTTTT
TRBJ2-7 | TRBD2 | . | TRBV11-2 | CASSFPLGGRAFYEQYF | TGTGCCAGCAGCTTTCCATTAGGTGGGAGGGCCTTCTACGAGCAGTACTTC
TRBJ2-2 | . | . | TRBV11-1 | CASSLVRGPTGELFF | TGTGCCAGCAGCTTAGTCAGGGGTCCCACCGGGGAGCTGTTTTTT
TRBJ2-7 | . | . | TRBV7-3 | CASSADPNSYEQYF | TGTGCCAGCAGCGCGGACCCAAACTCCTACGAGCAGTACTTC
TRBJ2-1 | . | . | TRBV9 | CASSVVEVGSYNEQFF | TGTGCCAGCAGCGTAGTGGAGGTCGGCTCCTACAATGAGCAGTTCTTC
TRBJ2-7 | . | . | TRBV21-1 | CASSKGAAQSPYEQYF | TGTGCCAGCAGCAAAGGTGCGGCCCAGTCCCCCTACGAGCAGTACTTC
TRBJ2-5 | . | . | TRBV10-3 | CAISEYLPGDIQETQYF | TGTGCCATCAGTGAGTACCTGCCAGGGGACATCCAAGAGACCCAGTACTTC
TRBJ2-3 | TRBD1 | . | TRBV27 | CASSPTRDRETQYF | TGTGCCAGCAGTCCAACACGGGACAGGGAAACGCAGTATTTT
TRBJ2-5 | TRBD2 | . | TRBV5-1 | CASRRGLAGVGQETQYF | TGCGCCAGCAGGAGGGGACTAGCGGGAGTAGGGCAAGAGACCCAGTACTTC
TRBJ2-2 | . | . | TRBV21-1 | CASRKRERNTGELFF | TGTGCCAGCAGAAAGCGGGAGCGGAACACCGGGGAGCTGTTTTTT
TRBJ2-7 | . | many | TRBV29-1 | CSVEVSGNPGEQYF | TGCAGCGTTGAAGTTAGCGGCAACCCTGGCGAGCAGTACTTC
TRBJ1-2 | . | . | TRBV5-4 | CASSLDNYGYTF | TGTGCCAGCAGCTTAGATAACTATGGCTACACCTTC
TRBJ2-4 | . | . | TRBV7-9 | CASSFVSRNQYF | TGTGCCAGCAGCTTTGTTAGCCGGAACCAGTACTTC
TRBJ2-7 | TRBD1 | . | TRBV29-1 | CSGGSGTGSYEQYF | TGCAGCGGGGGTTCCGGGACAGGCTCCTACGAGCAGTACTTC
TRBJ1-3 | . | . | TRBV6-5 | CASSLRVGNTIYF | TGTGCCAGCAGTCTAAGGGTTGGAAACACCATATATTTT
TRBJ1-2 | . | . | TRBV5-1 | CASSLDGAWGYTF | TGCGCCAGCAGCTTGGATGGAGCTTGGGGCTACACCTTC
TRBJ2-5 | . | . | TRBV6-6 | CASSYRGTGETQYF | TGTGCCAGCAGTTATCGGGGGACGGGAGAGACCCAGTACTTC
TRBJ2-1 | . | . | TRBV14 | CASSQAGRSYNEQFF | TGTGCCAGCAGCCAAGCGGGCCGCTCCTACAATGAGCAGTTCTTC
TRBJ2-2 | . | . | TRBV10-1 | CASMSLTGELFF | TGCGCCAGCATGAGCCTCACCGGGGAGCTGTTTTTT
TRBJ2-5 | . | . | TRBV18 | CASSPLGPGTQYF | TGTGCCAGCTCACCATTGGGCCCAGGGACCCAGTACTTC
TRBJ1-1 | TRBD1 | . | TRBV5-4 | CASSLGSQGAGTEAFF | TGTGCCAGCAGCTTGGGTTCGCAGGGGGCGGGCACTGAAGCTTTCTTT
TRBJ1-1 | . | . | TRBV10-3 | CAISESQGRGNTEAFF | TGTGCCATCAGTGAGTCCCAGGGACGGGGGAACACTGAAGCTTTCTTT
TRBJ2-1 | . | . | TRBV15 | CATSIRQSPLGGEQFF | TGTGCCACCAGCATCAGACAGTCACCATTAGGGGGTGAGCAGTTCTTC
TRBJ2-5 | TRBD2 | . | TRBV2 | CASSLGTRQETQYF | TGTGCCAGCAGTCTTGGGACTAGACAAGAGACCCAGTACTTC
TRBJ1-1 | . | . | TRBV19 | CASSIVATLPTEAFF | TGTGCCAGTAGTATAGTGGCCACACTACCCACTGAAGCTTTCTTT
TRBJ1-1 | . | . | TRBV28 | CASSSARTGWTEAFF | TGTGCCAGCAGTTCAGCCCGCACGGGGTGGACTGAAGCTTTCTTT
TRBJ2-7 | . | once | TRBV11-2 | CASGTQSYEQYF | TGTGCGTCCGGGACACAATCCTACGAGCAGTACTTC
TRBJ2-7 | TRBD2 | . | TRBV15 | CATSNWEGPYEQYF | TGTGCCACCAGCAATTGGGAGGGCCCCTACGAGCAGTACTTC
TRBJ2-7 | . | many | TRBV5-8 | CASSFGRTYEQYF | TGTGCCAGCAGCTTCGGGCGGACCTACGAGCAGTACTTC
TRBJ1-5 | . | . | TRBV2 | CASSEAMGGRSQPQHF | TGTGCCAGCAGTGAAGCGATGGGGGGCAGAAGCCAGCCCCAGCATTTT
TRBJ1-2 | TRBD1 | . | TRBV20-1 | CSARGIYGYTF | TGCAGTGCCAGGGGGATCTATGGCTACACCTTC
TRBJ1-5 | . | once | TRBV19 | CASSIQGASSNQPQHF | TGTGCCAGTAGTATCCAGGGTGCCTCCAGCAATCAGCCCCAGCATTTT
TRBJ2-7 | . | . | TRBV7-2 | CASSLGGLGYEQYF | TGTGCCAGCAGCTTAGGTGGCCTAGGGTACGAGCAGTACTTC
TRBJ2-7 | . | . | TRBV19 | CASGTYEQYF | TGTGCCAGTGGCACCTACGAGCAGTACTTC
TRBJ1-4 | . | . | TRBV7-6 | CASSLNSATNEKLFF | TGTGCCAGCAGCTTAAACAGCGCAACTAATGAAAAACTGTTTTTT
TRBJ1-1 | TRBD1 | . | TRBV15 | CATSRNRGLTFF | TGTGCCACCAGCAGAAACAGGGGGCTAACTTTCTTT
TRBJ1-3 | . | few | TRBV21-1 | CASSPSGQSNTIYF | TGTGCCAGCAGCCCATCGGGACAGAGCAACACCATATATTTT
TRBJ2-1 | TRBD1 | once | TRBV6-1 | CASSEVGQALGNEQFF | TGTGCCAGCAGTGAAGTGGGACAGGCCCTGGGCAATGAGCAGTTCTTC
TRBJ2-5 | . | . | TRBV18 | CASSPGIIQETQYF | TGTGCCAGCTCACCCGGCATTATCCAAGAGACCCAGTACTTC
TRBJ1-2 | . | . | TRBV18 | CASSPDENYGYTF | TGTGCCAGCTCACCGGACGAGAACTATGGCTACACCTTC
TRBJ2-7 | . | once | TRBV19 | CASSIGTPYEQYF | TGTGCCAGTAGTATAGGTACCCCCTACGAGCAGTACTTC
TRBJ2-1 | . | . | TRBV7-9 | CASSWDNNEQFF | TGTGCCAGCAGTTGGGACAACAATGAGCAGTTCTTC
TRBJ2-5 | . | . | TRBV6-6 | CASSYLISGQETQYF | TGTGCCAGCAGTTACCTAATTAGCGGCCAAGAGACCCAGTACTTC
TRBJ1-2 | . | . | TRBV10-3 | CAISALNYGYTF | TGTGCCATCAGTGCCCTAAACTATGGCTACACCTTC